This T cell receptor (beta chain) was retrieved from a study of T-cell memory formation after mild COVID-19. Looking at the study overall: TCR clusters were largely donor specific.

This clonotype was observed a handful of times. Each CDR3 protein gets one entry after TCRdb re-called the 5' RACE reads with MiXCR. The sample lists 300,000 to 350,000 distinct CDR3 sequences; roughly an eighth were seen once. The V gene's germline CDR1 is SEHNR and CDR2 FQNEAQ (reference sequence). V was pared by 5 bases and J by 3 bases, with 14 bases between. The CDR3 spans 15 residues. The sequence derives from a young man who had mild COVID-19 (a few samples of this study predate the infection). Cell type and time point are not known. V is TRBV7-9 and J is TRBJ1-5; D not certain. Sequenced input: PBMCs or a T cell subset sorted from them (not recorded which). The CDR3 sequence: CASSGGFSNNQPQHF. CDR3 nucleotides: TGTGCCAGCAGCGGCGGGTTCAGCAACAATCAGCCCCAGCATTTT.